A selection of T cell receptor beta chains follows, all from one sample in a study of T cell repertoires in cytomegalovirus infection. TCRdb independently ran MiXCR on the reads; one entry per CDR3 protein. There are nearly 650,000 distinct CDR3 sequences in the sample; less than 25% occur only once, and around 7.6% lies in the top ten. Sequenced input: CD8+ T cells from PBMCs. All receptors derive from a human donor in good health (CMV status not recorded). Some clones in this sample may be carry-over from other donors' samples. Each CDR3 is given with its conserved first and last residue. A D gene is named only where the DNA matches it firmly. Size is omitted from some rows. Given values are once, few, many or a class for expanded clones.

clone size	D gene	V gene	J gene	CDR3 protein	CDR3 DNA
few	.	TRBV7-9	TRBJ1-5	CASSLVGFNQPQHF	TGTGCCAGCAGCTTAGTCGGGTTCAATCAGCCCCAGCATTTT
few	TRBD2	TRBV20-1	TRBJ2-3	CSARETSGGAADTQYF	TGCAGTGCTAGGGAGACTAGCGGGGGGGCCGCAGATACGCAGTATTTT
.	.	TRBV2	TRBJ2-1	CASPRGTGSLNEQFF	TGTGCCAGCCCCAGGGGAACAGGGAGTCTCAATGAGCAGTTCTTC
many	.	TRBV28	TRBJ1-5	CASSFSGTPKPQHF	TGTGCCAGCAGTTTTTCCGGGACCCCGAAGCCCCAGCATTTT
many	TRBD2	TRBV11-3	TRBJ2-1	CASSLAGGQAEQFF	TGTGCCAGCAGCTTAGCGGGGGGGCAGGCTGAGCAGTTCTTC
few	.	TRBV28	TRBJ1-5	CASSLLASGQPQHF	TGTGCCAGCAGTTTGCTAGCCTCTGGTCAGCCCCAGCATTTT
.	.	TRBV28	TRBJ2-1	CASSPQGGNEQFF	TGTGCCAGCAGTCCACAGGGAGGGAATGAGCAGTTCTTC
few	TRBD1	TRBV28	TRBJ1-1	CATYTGGTEAFF	TGTGCCACTTATACAGGGGGCACTGAAGCTTTCTTT
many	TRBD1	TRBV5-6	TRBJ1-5	CASSIGQGGQPQHF	TGTGCCAGCAGTATCGGACAGGGTGGACAGCCCCAGCATTTT
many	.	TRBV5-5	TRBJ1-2	CASSLDGGSYGYTF	TGTGCCAGCAGCTTGGATGGGGGAAGCTATGGCTACACCTTC
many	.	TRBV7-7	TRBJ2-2	CASSLGPQGPNGELFF	TGTGCTAGCAGCTTAGGCCCGCAGGGGCCGAACGGGGAGCTGTTTTTT
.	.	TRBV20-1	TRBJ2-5	CSARVFLLATGETQYF	TGCAGTGCTAGAGTCTTTCTACTAGCCACGGGGGAGACCCAGTACTTC
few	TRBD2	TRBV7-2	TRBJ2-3	CASSLEGGGSTDTQYF	TGTGCCAGCAGCTTAGAAGGCGGGGGAAGCACAGATACGCAGTATTTT
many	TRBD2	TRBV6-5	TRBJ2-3	CASSYGGGTDTQYF	TGTGCCAGCAGCTACGGGGGGGGTACAGATACGCAGTATTTT
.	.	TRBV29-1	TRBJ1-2	CSVVDGTNYGYTF	TGCAGCGTAGTAGACGGGACTAACTATGGCTACACCTTC
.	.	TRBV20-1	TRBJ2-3	CSARRGDPIPPGTDTQYF	TGCAGTGCCCGGAGGGGGGACCCTATTCCGCCCGGCACAGATACGCAGTATTTT
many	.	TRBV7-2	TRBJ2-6	CASSFWDLGLSGANVLTF	TGTGCCAGCAGCTTTTGGGACCTAGGGCTCTCTGGGGCCAACGTCCTGACTTTC
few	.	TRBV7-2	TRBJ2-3	CASSEMRTVLQYF	TGTGCCAGCAGTGAGATGAGGACAGTTCTTCAGTATTTT
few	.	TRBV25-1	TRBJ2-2	CASSDLLQTPNTGELFF	TGTGCCAGCAGTGACCTCCTCCAGACACCGAACACCGGGGAGCTGTTTTTT
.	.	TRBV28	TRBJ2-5	CASSLPRTVQETQYF	TGTGCCAGCAGTTTACCACGGACAGTCCAAGAGACCCAGTACTTC
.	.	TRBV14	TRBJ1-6	CASSQDGRSNGSPLHF	TGTGCCAGCAGCCAAGACGGGAGGTCAAACGGTTCACCCCTCCACTTT
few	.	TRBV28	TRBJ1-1	CASSFDRRTAFF	TGTGCCAGCAGCTTCGACAGGCGTACTGCTTTCTTT
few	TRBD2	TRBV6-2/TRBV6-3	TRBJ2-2	CASSYGTSGFTGELFF	TGTGCCAGCAGTTACGGGACTAGCGGGTTCACCGGGGAGCTGTTTTTT
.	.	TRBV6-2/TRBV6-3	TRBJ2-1	CASRNEARQFF	TGTGCCAGCAGAAACGAGGCACGGCAGTTCTTC
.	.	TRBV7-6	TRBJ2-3	CASSTTGGSTDTQYF	TGTGCCAGCAGCACGACAGGTGGTAGTACAGATACGCAGTATTTT
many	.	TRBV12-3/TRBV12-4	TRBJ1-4	CASSSNRFTHEKLFF	TGTGCCAGCAGTAGTAACCGTTTCACCCATGAAAAACTGTTTTTT